Listed here are 16 T cell receptor beta chains from one sample, sequenced in a study of blood T cell repertoires in COVID-19. TCRdb's copy holds only in-frame clones and misses some; the assay was immunoSEQ multiplex PCR. The repertoire holds 90,000 or so clones, with approximately 86% as singletons. The specimen sequenced was peripheral blood. The source is an older man with active or convalescent COVID-19.

The rearrangement links TRBV15 to TRBJ2-7; D perhaps matches TRBD1 (6 bases). Looked up from germline, CDR1 is LNHNV and CDR2 is YYDKDF (reference sequence). Deletions cut 0 bases from V and 3 bases from J, with 15 bases between. The CDR3 consists of 16 residues. As DNA, the CDR3 is TGTGCCACCAGCAGAGACGAGACAGGAACCAACTACGAGCAGTACTTC. Amino acid sequence: CATSRDETGTNYEQYF.

The V gene is TRBV3-1 (or the pseudogene TRBV3-2), the J gene TRBJ2-2, with D unclear. V was pared by 5 bases and J by 7 bases, with 11 bases between. The CDR3 extends over 13 amino acids. Germline loops: CDR1 LGHDT, CDR2 YNNKEL (reference sequence). Written as DNA, the CDR3 is TGTGCCAGCAGCTTCGATTACAGCGGGGAGCTGTTTTTT. Translated: CASSFDYSGELFF.

The chain joins TRBV30 to TRBJ2-5, with a weak D call TRBD2 (5 bases). V shed 0 bases and J shed 5 bases, with 19 bases lying between them. The germline V gene has CDR1 GTSNPN and CDR2 SVGIG (reference sequence). The CDR3 has 16 amino acids. CDR3 bases: TGTGCCTGGAGTGTACTTTCGGGATTTGGGATCGAGACCCAGTACTTC. Amino acid sequence: CAWSVLSGFGIETQYF.

V and J are TRBV27 and TRBJ2-5; the match to TRBD1 covers 7 bases. J was trimmed by 0 bases and V by 5 bases; bases with no gene match: 9. The CDR3 has 16 residues. Germline CDR1 reads MNHEY; CDR2 reads SMNVEV (reference sequence). CDR3 loop: CASSPGTVVNQETQYF. CDR3 in DNA: TGTGCCAGCAGTCCAGGGACAGTTGTGAACCAAGAGACCCAGTACTTC.

The chain joins TRBV7-2 to TRBJ1-6; D is ambiguous. From germline, CDR1 is SGHTA and CDR2 FQGNSA. This CDR3 has 12 residues. The germline V and J ends were trimmed by 3 bases and 7 bases, with 4 bases remaining between them. CDR3 amino acids: CASSLRNSPLHF. CDR3 nucleotide sequence: TGTGCCAGCAGCTTGCGCAATTCACCCCTCCACTTT.

The chain links TRBV30 to TRBJ1-1; 8 bases map to TRBD1. The CDR3 has 12 residues. Losses at the gene ends were 5 bases for V and 6 bases for J; bases not matched to a gene: 5. Germline V gene lookup returns CDR1 GTSNPN and CDR2 SVGIG (reference sequence). CDR3 coding DNA: TGTGCCTGGGCTCGGGGACAGGCTGAAGCTTTCTTT. It translates to CAWARGQAEAFF.

V is TRBV5-1 and J is TRBJ2-2; the match to TRBD1 covers 8 bases. CDR1 is SGHRS, CDR2 YFSETQ, per germline. V shed 3 bases, J shed 6 bases, and the junction held 7 bases outside the gene matches. The CDR3 is made up of 15 amino acids. The CDR3 here is CASSSSRGQAGELFF. CDR3 coding DNA: TGCGCCAGCAGCTCTTCCAGGGGGCAGGCCGGGGAGCTGTTTTTT.

This clone was found once. V gene TRBV11-2 combines with J gene TRBJ1-2, with 7 bases that match TRBD1. CDR1 and CDR2 from the germline V gene are SGHAT and FQNNGV. The CDR3 consists of 14 residues. Trimming at V came to 2 bases and at J to 7 bases, leaving 7 bases not matched to a gene. The CDR3 DNA reads TGTGCCAGCAGCTTACAGCGAACAGGGGTTGGCTACACCTTC. It specifies CASSLQRTGVGYTF. The variable domain in full, with the rest retrieved from reference TRBV11-2 and TRBJ1-2, is EAGVAQSPRYKIIEKRQSVAFWCNPISGHATLYWYQQILGQGPKLLIQFQNNGVVDDSQLPKDRFSAERLKGVDSTLKIQPAKLEDSAVYLCASSLQRTGVGYTFGSGTRLTVV.

The chain links TRBV27 to TRBJ1-2; 8 bases fit TRBD1. The CDR3 sequence is 19 residues long. Germline-derived CDR1 and CDR2 are MNHEY and SMNVEV (reference sequence). Germline trimming cut 3 bases from V and 3 bases from J; bases unmatched to any gene: 18. CDR3 nucleotides: TGTGCCAGCAGTTTTAAAAGTGGCAGGGGGCTTGAGGCCTACTATGGCTACACCTTC. Encoded protein: CASSFKSGRGLEAYYGYTF.

V usage is TRBV7-8 and J usage is TRBJ1-2, with TRBD1 matching 11 bases. V lost 5 bases to trimming and J lost 7 bases; unmatched junction nucleotides: 9. From germline, CDR1 is SGHVS and CDR2 FQNEAQ. The CDR3 spans 15 residues. Written as DNA, the CDR3 is TGTGCCAGCAGCCCCCGGACAGGGGGCCCCTTTGGCTACACCTTC. Protein: CASSPRTGGPFGYTF.

The chain has TRBV9 and TRBJ2-2; 9 bases are shared with TRBD2. The CDR3 length is 16 residues. Germline CDR1 SGDLS, CDR2 YYNGEE. The trim removed 1 base at V and 6 bases at J, leaving 7 bases unmatched. For the CDR3, the DNA is TGTGCCAGCAGCGTAAATGCGGGAGGGCCAGCCGGGGAGCTGTTTTTT. It translates to CASSVNAGGPAGELFF.

This clone occurred a few times. The genes are TRBV28 and TRBJ2-2; a possible D gene is TRBD2 (6 bases). V gave up 5 bases and J gave up 4 bases, with 17 bases separating them. Germline V gene lookup returns CDR1 MDHEN and CDR2 SYDVKM. The CDR3 sequence is 16 residues long. This CDR3 is CASSPTGGKGTGELFF. CDR3 nucleotide sequence: TGTGCCAGCAGTCCGACGGGCGGGAAAGGCACCGGGGAGCTGTTTTTT.

V is TRBV5-1 and J is TRBJ2-1, with 11 bases matching TRBD2. J gave up 6 bases and V 1 base, and 3 bases lay outside the gene matches. CDR3 length equals 15 residues. CDR1 and CDR2 (germline): SGHRS, YFSETQ. The CDR3 DNA reads TGCGCCAGCAGCTTGCCCCTAGCGGGGGGCAATGAGCAGTTCTTC. This sequence encodes CASSLPLAGGNEQFF. The whole variable domain, remainder taken from reference TRBV5-1 and TRBJ2-1, is KAGVTQTPRYLIKTRGQQVTLSCSPISGHRSVSWYQQTPGQGLQFLFEYFSETQRNKGNFPGRFSGRQFSNSRSEMNVSTLELGDSALYLCASSLPLAGGNEQFFGPGTRLTVL.

This clone has a single count. V is TRBV19 and J is TRBJ1-6; a possible D gene is TRBD1 (5 bases). V was clipped by 2 bases and J by 9 bases, with 14 bases between them. Germline CDR1 is LNHDA and CDR2 is SQIVND (reference sequence). The CDR3 is 15 residues long. The CDR3 region is CASSISALGGSPLHF. In nucleotides, the CDR3 is TGTGCCAGTAGTATATCGGCCCTCGGGGGTTCACCCCTCCACTTT.

The chain couples TRBV24-1 to TRBJ2-3; D is perhaps TRBD2 (5 bases). Between the trimmed V and J ends, which lost 4 bases and 2 bases, there was a span of 9 bases. Germline V gene lookup returns CDR1 KGHDR and CDR2 SFDVKD. The CDR3 consists of 14 residues. Here the CDR3 DNA reads TGTGCCACCAGTGAATCGGGAACCACAGATACGCAGTATTTT. This translates into CATSESGTTDTQYF.

The CDR3 loop reads CASSQDSGGASGNTIYF. DNA of the CDR3: TGTGCCAGCAGCCAAGATAGCGGGGGCGCCTCTGGAAACACCATATATTTT. V is TRBV3-1 (or the pseudogene TRBV3-2) and J is TRBJ1-3, with TRBD1 as a possible D gene (6 bases). Germline V gene lookup returns CDR1 LGHDT and CDR2 YNNKEL (reference sequence). The CDR3 contains 17 residues. V shed 0 bases and J shed 0 bases, with 12 bases lying between them.